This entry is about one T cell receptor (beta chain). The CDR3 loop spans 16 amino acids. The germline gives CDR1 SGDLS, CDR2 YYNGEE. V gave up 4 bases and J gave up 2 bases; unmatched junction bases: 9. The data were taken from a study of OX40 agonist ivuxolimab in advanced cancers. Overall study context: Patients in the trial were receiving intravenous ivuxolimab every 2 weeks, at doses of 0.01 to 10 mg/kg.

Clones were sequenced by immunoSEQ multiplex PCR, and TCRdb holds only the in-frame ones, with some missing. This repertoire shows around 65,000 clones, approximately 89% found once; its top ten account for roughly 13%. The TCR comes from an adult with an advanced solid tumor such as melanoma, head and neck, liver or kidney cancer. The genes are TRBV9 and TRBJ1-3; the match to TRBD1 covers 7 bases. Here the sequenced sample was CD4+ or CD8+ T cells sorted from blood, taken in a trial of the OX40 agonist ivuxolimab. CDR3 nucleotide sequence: TGTGCCAGCAGCTTAAGACCGGGACAGCCTGGAAACACCATATATTTT. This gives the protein CASSLRPGQPGNTIYF.